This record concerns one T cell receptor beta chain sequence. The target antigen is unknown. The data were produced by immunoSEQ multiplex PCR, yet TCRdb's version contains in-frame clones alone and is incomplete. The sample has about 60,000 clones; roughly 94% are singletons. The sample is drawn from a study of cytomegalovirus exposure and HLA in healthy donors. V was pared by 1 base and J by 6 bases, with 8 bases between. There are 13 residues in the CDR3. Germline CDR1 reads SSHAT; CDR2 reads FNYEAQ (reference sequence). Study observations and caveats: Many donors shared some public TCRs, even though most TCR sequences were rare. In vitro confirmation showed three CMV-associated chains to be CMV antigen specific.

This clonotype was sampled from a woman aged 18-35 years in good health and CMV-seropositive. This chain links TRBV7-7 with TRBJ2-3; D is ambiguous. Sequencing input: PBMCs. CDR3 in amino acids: CASSLERLDTQYF. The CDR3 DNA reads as TGTGCCAGCAGCTTAGAGAGACTCGATACGCAGTATTTT. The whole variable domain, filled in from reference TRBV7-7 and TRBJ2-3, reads GAGVSQSPRYKVTKRGQDVTLRCDPISSHATLYWYQQALGQGPEFLTYFNYEAQPDKSGLPSDRFSAERPEGSISTLTIQRTEQRDSAMYRCASSLERLDTQYFGPGTRLTVL.